This T cell receptor beta chain was recovered during a study of beta chain features in type 1 diabetes. Every bit of the isolated RNA underwent reverse transcription, so sequencing read expressed TCRB transcripts. Method: immunoSEQ multiplex PCR; TCRdb's copy keeps in-frame clones and lacks some. This table holds around 310,000 clones, approximately 10% found once. Germline CDR1 SGDLS, CDR2 YYNGEE. This CDR3 is built from 13 residues. V shed 8 bases, J shed 7 bases, and the junction held 12 bases outside the gene matches. A few counts support this clone. The sequenced sample was naive CD4+ T cells from blood. This clonotype was sampled from a woman aged 25 to 39 in good health. The chain has TRBV9 and TRBJ2-7; TRBD2 aligns across 7 bases. CDR3: CARGERELEEQYF. In DNA form, the CDR3 reads TGTGCCAGGGGTGAGCGGGAATTAGAAGAGCAGTACTTC.